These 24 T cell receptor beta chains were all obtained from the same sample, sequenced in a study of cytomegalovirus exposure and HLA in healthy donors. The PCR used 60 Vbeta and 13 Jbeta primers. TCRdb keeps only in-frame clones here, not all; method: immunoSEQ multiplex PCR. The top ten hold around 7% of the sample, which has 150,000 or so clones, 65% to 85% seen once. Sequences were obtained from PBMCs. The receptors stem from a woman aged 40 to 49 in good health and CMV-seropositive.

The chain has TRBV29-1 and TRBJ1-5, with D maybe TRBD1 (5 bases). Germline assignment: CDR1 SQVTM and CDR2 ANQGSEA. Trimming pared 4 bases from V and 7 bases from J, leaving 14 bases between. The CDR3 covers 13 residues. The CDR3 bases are TGCAGCGTTGGGCAGGGCCAAGGGCAGCCCCAGCATTTT. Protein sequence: CSVGQGQGQPQHF.

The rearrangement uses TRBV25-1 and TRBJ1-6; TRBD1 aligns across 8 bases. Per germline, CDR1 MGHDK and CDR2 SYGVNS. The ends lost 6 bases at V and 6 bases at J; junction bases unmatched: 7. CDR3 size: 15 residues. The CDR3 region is CASRPRDRLNSPLHF. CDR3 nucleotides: TGTGCCAGCAGACCCCGGGACAGGCTTAATTCACCCCTCCACTTT.

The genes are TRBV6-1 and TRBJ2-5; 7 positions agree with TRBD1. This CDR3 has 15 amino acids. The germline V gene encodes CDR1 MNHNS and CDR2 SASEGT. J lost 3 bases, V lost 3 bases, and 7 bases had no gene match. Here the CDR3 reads CASSDGVRGKETQYF. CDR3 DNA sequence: TGTGCCAGCAGTGACGGCGTCAGGGGGAAAGAGACCCAGTACTTC.

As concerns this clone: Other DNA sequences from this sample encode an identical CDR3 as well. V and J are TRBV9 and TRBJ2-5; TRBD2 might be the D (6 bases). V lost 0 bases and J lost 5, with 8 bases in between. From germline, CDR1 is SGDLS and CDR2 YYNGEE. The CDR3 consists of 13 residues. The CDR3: CASSVARGETQYF. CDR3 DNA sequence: TGTGCCAGCAGCGTAGCTCGGGGGGAGACCCAGTACTTC.

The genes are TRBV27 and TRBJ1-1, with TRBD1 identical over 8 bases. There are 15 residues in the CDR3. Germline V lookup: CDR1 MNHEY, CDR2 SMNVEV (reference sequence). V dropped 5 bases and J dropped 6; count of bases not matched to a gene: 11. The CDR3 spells CASSTVRDRSPEAFF. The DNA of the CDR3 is TGTGCCAGCAGTACGGTCCGGGACAGGAGCCCTGAAGCTTTCTTT.

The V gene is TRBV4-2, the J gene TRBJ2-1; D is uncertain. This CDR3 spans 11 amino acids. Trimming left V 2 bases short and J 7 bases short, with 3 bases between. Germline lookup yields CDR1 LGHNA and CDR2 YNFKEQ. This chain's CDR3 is CASSQTNEQFF. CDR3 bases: TGTGCCAGCAGCCAAACAAATGAGCAGTTCTTC.

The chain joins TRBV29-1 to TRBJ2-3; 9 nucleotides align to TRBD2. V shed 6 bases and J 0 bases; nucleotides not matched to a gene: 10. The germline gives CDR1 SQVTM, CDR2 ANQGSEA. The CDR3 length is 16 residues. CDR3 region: CSVNRPSGTSTDTQYF. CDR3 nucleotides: TGCAGCGTCAACCGACCTAGCGGGACCAGCACAGATACGCAGTATTTT.

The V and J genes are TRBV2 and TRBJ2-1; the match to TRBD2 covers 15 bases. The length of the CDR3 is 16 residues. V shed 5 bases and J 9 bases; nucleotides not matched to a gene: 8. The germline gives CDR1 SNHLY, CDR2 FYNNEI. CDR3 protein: CASSQRTSGGAIEQFF. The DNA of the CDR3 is TGTGCCAGCAGTCAACGGACTAGCGGGGGGGCCATTGAGCAGTTCTTC.

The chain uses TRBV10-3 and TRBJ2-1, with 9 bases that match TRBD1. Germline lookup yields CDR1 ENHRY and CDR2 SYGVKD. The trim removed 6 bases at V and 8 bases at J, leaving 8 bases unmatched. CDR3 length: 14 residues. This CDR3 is CAIREGTGTDEQFF. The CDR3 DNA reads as TGTGCCATCAGAGAGGGGACAGGGACGGATGAGCAGTTCTTC.

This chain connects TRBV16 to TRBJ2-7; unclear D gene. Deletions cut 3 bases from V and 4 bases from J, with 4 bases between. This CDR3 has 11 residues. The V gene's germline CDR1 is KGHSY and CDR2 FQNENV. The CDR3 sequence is CASSQTYEQYF. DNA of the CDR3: TGTGCCAGCAGCCAGACATACGAGCAGTACTTC.

CDR3 in DNA: TGTGCCAGCAGCTTAGATCGGGCTAGCGGGGGGGAGACCCAGTACTTC. The encoded protein is CASSLDRASGGETQYF. The chain employs TRBV11-2 and TRBJ2-5; TRBD2 agrees at 11 bases. Trimming took 0 bases from V and 5 from J; bases not matched to a gene: 5. This CDR3 contains 16 residues. Germline-derived CDR1 and CDR2 are SGHAT and FQNNGV.

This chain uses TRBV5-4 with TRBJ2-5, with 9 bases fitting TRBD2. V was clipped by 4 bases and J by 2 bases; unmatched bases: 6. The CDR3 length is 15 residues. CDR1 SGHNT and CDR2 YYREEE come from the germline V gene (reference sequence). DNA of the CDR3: TGTGCCAGCAGCACTGTAGCGGGGGCTCAAGAGACCCAGTACTTC. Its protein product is CASSTVAGAQETQYF.

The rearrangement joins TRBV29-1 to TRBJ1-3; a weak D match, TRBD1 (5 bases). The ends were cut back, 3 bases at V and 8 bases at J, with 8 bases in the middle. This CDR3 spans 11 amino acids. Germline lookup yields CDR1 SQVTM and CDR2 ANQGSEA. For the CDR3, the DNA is TGCAGCGTTGATCAGGGTGACACCATATATTTT. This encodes CSVDQGDTIYF.

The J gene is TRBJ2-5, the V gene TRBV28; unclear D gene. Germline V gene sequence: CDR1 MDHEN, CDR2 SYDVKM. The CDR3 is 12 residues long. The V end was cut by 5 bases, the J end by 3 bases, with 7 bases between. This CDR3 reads CASSAGKETQYF. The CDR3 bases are TGTGCCAGCAGTGCAGGAAAAGAGACCCAGTACTTC.

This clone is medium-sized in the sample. In DNA, the CDR3 is TGTGCCACCAGCAGGGCCGAGGGCCCCTACGAGCAGTACTTC. This gives the protein CATSRAEGPYEQYF. This chain uses TRBV15 with TRBJ2-7, with D possibly TRBD2 on 5 matching bases. Trimming removed 3 bases from V and 2 bases from J, with 11 bases in between. Germline lookup yields CDR1 LNHNV and CDR2 YYDKDF (reference sequence). This CDR3 comprises 14 residues.

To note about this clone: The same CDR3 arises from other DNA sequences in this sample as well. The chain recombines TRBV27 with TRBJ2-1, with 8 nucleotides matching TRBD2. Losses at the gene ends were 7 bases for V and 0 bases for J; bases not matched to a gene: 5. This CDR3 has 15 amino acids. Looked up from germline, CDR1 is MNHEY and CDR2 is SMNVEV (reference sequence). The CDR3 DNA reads TGTGCCAGCAAGGCCCGGGGGGGCTCCTACAATGAGCAGTTCTTC. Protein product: CASKARGGSYNEQFF.

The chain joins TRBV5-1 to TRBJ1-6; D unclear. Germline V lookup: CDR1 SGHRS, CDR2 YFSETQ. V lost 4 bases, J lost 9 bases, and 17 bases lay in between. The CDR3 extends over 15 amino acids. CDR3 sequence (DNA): TGCGCCAGCAGCCCTGCCATCGGGGAGGGTTCACCCCTCCACTTT. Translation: CASSPAIGEGSPLHF.

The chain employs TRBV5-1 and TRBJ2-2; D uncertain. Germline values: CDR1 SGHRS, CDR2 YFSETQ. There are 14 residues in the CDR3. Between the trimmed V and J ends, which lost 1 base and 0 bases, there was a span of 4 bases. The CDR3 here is CASSLPANTGELFF. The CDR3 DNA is TGCGCCAGCAGCTTGCCCGCGAACACCGGGGAGCTGTTTTTT. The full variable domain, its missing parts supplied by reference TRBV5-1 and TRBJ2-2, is KAGVTQTPRYLIKTRGQQVTLSCSPISGHRSVSWYQQTPGQGLQFLFEYFSETQRNKGNFPGRFSGRQFSNSRSEMNVSTLELGDSALYLCASSLPANTGELFFGEGSRLTVL.

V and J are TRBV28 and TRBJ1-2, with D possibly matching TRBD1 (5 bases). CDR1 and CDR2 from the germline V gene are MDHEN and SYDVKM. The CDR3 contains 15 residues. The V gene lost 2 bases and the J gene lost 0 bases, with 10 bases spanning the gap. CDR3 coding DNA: TGTGCCAGCAGTTTAGTGCAGGGAACTAACTATGGCTACACCTTC. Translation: CASSLVQGTNYGYTF.

The CDR3 DNA is TGTGCCAGCAGCCCCACCAGCGGGGCCTTGGGAACACCCCTCCACTTT. Protein sequence: CASSPTSGALGTPLHF. This rearrangement joins TRBV7-9 to TRBJ1-6, with D possibly being TRBD1 (5 bases). CDR1 is SEHNR and CDR2 is FQNEAQ in the germline V gene (reference sequence). CDR3 length: 16 residues. V shed 5 bases and J shed 11 bases, with 22 bases lying between them.

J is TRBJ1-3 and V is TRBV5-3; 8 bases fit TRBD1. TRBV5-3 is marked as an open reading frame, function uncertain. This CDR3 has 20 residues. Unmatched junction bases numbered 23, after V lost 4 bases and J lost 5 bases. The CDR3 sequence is CARSPRSRTGRKGRRNTIYF. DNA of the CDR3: TGTGCCAGAAGCCCACGCTCGAGGACAGGGAGAAAGGGACGCCGAAACACCATATATTTT.

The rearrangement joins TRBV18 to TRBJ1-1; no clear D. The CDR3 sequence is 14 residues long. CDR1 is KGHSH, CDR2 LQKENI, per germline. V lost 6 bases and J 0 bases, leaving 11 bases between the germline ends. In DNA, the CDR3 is TGTGCCAGCTCCTCCTATAACTTGAACACTGAAGCTTTCTTT. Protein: CASSSYNLNTEAFF.

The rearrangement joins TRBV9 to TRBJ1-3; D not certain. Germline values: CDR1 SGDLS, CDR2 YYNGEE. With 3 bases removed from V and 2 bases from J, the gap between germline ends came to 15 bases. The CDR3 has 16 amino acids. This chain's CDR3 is CASSGLRGSPGNTIYF. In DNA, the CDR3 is TGTGCCAGCAGCGGGTTGCGCGGATCCCCTGGAAACACCATATATTTT.

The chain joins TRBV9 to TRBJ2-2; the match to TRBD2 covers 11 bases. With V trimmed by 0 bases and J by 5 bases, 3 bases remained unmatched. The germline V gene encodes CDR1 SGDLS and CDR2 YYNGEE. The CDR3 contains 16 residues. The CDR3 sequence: CASSVGASGGTGELFF. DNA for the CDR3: TGTGCCAGCAGCGTAGGGGCTAGCGGGGGGACCGGGGAGCTGTTTTTT.